This T cell receptor (beta chain) was sequenced during a study of cytomegalovirus exposure and HLA in healthy donors. This clone was counted once. No antigen is known for it. Researchers ran the PCR with 60 Vbeta and 13 Jbeta primers. Clones were sequenced by immunoSEQ multiplex PCR, and TCRdb holds only the in-frame ones, with some missing. Of 90,000 to 120,000 clones detected, roughly 72% appear once; the ten largest clones hold around 7.8%. The V gene's germline CDR1 is SGHNT and CDR2 YYREEE (reference sequence). This CDR3 spans 15 amino acids. The V and J ends lost 4 bases and 4 bases respectively, with 14 bases between them. General study findings and limits: A later analysis, which compared TCR beta chains of equal frequency, found the HLA-associated ones more clonally expanded. Analysis was carried out at a later point, and it linked a missense DCLRE1C variant to TCR beta V- and J-gene trimming.

The sequenced material came from PBMCs. The receptor was derived from a young man in good health and CMV-seronegative. The V gene is TRBV5-4, the J gene TRBJ2-2; the D is unclear. In DNA, the CDR3 is TGTGCCAGCAGCCGCCCGGAACAGCCCACCGGGGAGCTGTTTTTT. Residues: CASSRPEQPTGELFF. The full variable domain, rest sourced from reference TRBV5-4 and TRBJ2-2, is ETGVTQSPTHLIKTRGQQVTLRCSSQSGHNTVSWYQQALGQGPQFIFQYYREEENGRGNFPPRFSGLQFPNYSSELNVNALELDDSALYLCASSRPEQPTGELFFGEGSRLTVL.